This passage covers 20 T cell receptor beta chains from one sample sequenced in a study of cytomegalovirus exposure and HLA in healthy donors. Primers: 60 Vbeta forward and 13 Jbeta reverse. TCRdb's table, derived via immunoSEQ multiplex PCR, lists solely in-frame clones and lacks some. Counted here are under 200,000 clones, approximately 83% occurring once; the ten biggest clones make up approximately 8.5%. Sequenced: PBMCs. The receptors stem from a man between 18 and 29 years old in good health and CMV-seropositive.

V usage is TRBV7-9 and J usage is TRBJ2-4; TRBD1 agrees at 9 bases. The V gene's germline CDR1 is SEHNR and CDR2 FQNEAQ (reference sequence). The CDR3 is 14 residues long. The V segment lost 5 bases and the J segment 8 bases; nucleotides outside the gene matches: 7. The CDR3 region is CASSTSGQGYIQYF. The CDR3 coding sequence is TGTGCCAGCAGCACCTCGGGACAGGGTTACATTCAGTACTTC.

The chain couples TRBV13 to TRBJ1-1; the match to TRBD1 covers 10 bases. This CDR3 region has 14 residues. Per the germline V gene, CDR1 is PRHDT and CDR2 is FYEKMQ (reference sequence). J was trimmed by 4 bases and V by 6 bases; bases with no gene match: 5. The CDR3 nucleotides read TGTGCCAGCAGTGGGGACAGGGGTGCCACTGAAGCTTTCTTT. It specifies CASSGDRGATEAFF.

This chain joins TRBV7-8 and TRBJ1-2; no clear D gene. In germline, CDR1 is SGHVS, CDR2 FQNEAQ. The CDR3 covers 16 residues. The ends were cut back, 1 base at V and 1 base at J, with 13 bases in the middle. CDR3 nucleotide sequence: TGTGCCAGCAGCTTAGATCCCAGGCGAGTTAACTATGGCTACACCTTC. Protein product: CASSLDPRRVNYGYTF.

This chain's CDR3 is CASSVGQGDSPLHF. CDR3 coding DNA: TGTGCCAGCAGCGTTGGACAGGGAGATTCACCCCTCCACTTT. The chain joins TRBV9 to TRBJ1-6; TRBD1 matches at 8 bases. The V segment lost 2 bases and the J segment 8 bases; nucleotides outside the gene matches: 3. The germline V gene encodes CDR1 SGDLS and CDR2 YYNGEE. This CDR3 is 14 amino acids long.

V usage is TRBV28 and J usage is TRBJ1-2; TRBD1 matches at 10 bases. V lost 3 bases to trimming and J lost 1 base; unmatched junction nucleotides: 8. CDR3 length equals 17 residues. Germline loops: CDR1 MDHEN, CDR2 SYDVKM. The CDR3 is CASSFLGGTGVNYGYTF. In DNA, the CDR3 is TGTGCCAGCAGTTTCTTGGGCGGGACAGGGGTTAACTATGGCTACACCTTC.

The J gene is TRBJ2-1, the V gene TRBV10-3, with TRBD1 as a possible D gene (6 bases). With 6 bases removed from V and 4 bases from J, the gap between germline ends came to 13 bases. Per germline, CDR1 ENHRY and CDR2 SYGVKD. The CDR3 runs to 14 residues. CDR3: CAISRRTDYNEQFF. In DNA form, the CDR3 reads TGTGCCATCAGCAGACGGACAGATTACAATGAGCAGTTCTTC.

The rearrangement links TRBV10-1 to TRBJ2-3; TRBD1 matches at 10 bases. Trimming at V came to 3 bases and at J to 2 bases, leaving 5 bases not matched to a gene. Germline V gene sequence: CDR1 WNHNN, CDR2 SYGVQD (reference sequence). This CDR3 contains 16 residues. The CDR3 region has the DNA TGCGCCAGCAGTGATTCCGGGACAGGGGTCACAGATACGCAGTATTTT. It encodes CASSDSGTGVTDTQYF.

V is TRBV2 and J is TRBJ2-2; D gene unclear. CDR1 and CDR2 (germline): SNHLY, FYNNEI. The V gene lost 11 bases and the J gene lost 2 bases, with 9 bases spanning the gap. This CDR3 region has 12 residues. In nucleotides, the CDR3 is TGTGCCGGTACAGATAACACCGGGGAGCTGTTTTTT. Translating it yields CAGTDNTGELFF.

The rearrangement links TRBV5-1 to TRBJ2-3; TRBD2 aligns across 9 bases. J was trimmed by 3 bases and V by 0 bases; bases with no gene match: 5. The CDR3 is 16 residues long. Germline V gene lookup returns CDR1 SGHRS and CDR2 YFSETQ. The CDR3 region has the DNA TGCGCCAGCAGCTTGGAAGCGGGGGGTTTGACAGATACGCAGTATTTT. The encoded protein is CASSLEAGGLTDTQYF.

For this clone: At one end, the junction sequence differs from germline, possibly due to a read error. The V gene is TRBV7-9, the J gene TRBJ1-2, with TRBD1 as a possible D gene (6 bases). The CDR3 is made up of 14 amino acids. The germline V gene encodes CDR1 SEHNR and CDR2 FQNEAQ (reference sequence). CDR3 nucleotide sequence: TGTTCCAGCAGCCTTTCCACAGGGTTCGGTGGCTACACCTTC. This encodes CSSSLSTGFGGYTF.

This chain connects TRBV13 to TRBJ2-3; 10 nucleotides match TRBD2. V trimming: 1 base; J trimming: 2 bases; junction bases outside the gene matches: 6. Germline loops: CDR1 PRHDT, CDR2 FYEKMQ (reference sequence). CDR3 length: 17 residues. The CDR3 DNA reads TGTGCCAGCAGCTTAGATCGTAGCGGGGGGTTCACAGATACGCAGTATTTT. Protein: CASSLDRSGGFTDTQYF.

V is TRBV5-1 and J is TRBJ2-5; the D gene is possibly TRBD2 (6 bases). V lost 2 bases, J lost 4 bases, and 12 bases lay in between. CDR3 size: 14 residues. Germline CDR1 SGHRS, CDR2 YFSETQ. CDR3: CASSFLSSAETQYF. CDR3 nucleotides: TGCGCCAGCAGCTTCCTTTCTAGCGCAGAGACCCAGTACTTC.

The chain uses TRBV27 and TRBJ2-3, with D uncertain. Germline CDR1 MNHEY, CDR2 SMNVEV (reference sequence). This CDR3 has 13 residues. V lost 4 bases to trimming and J lost 2 bases, with 7 bases between them. The CDR3 coding sequence is TGTGCCAGCAGTTCCCTAAACACAGATACGCAGTATTTT. Protein: CASSSLNTDTQYF.

The V gene is TRBV5-1, the J gene TRBJ2-7, with TRBD1 matching 9 bases. Germline V lookup: CDR1 SGHRS, CDR2 YFSETQ. Trimming took 4 bases from V and 3 from J; bases not matched to a gene: 14. This CDR3 has 17 amino acids. DNA for the CDR3: TGCGCCAGCAGCGTAGGACAGGGGCGGATTCCCATCTACGAGCAGTACTTC. It encodes CASSVGQGRIPIYEQYF.

Concerning this clone: A read error may account for a junction end that differs from germline. V and J are TRBV7-9 and TRBJ1-5, with D possibly being TRBD1 (5 bases). Germline V gives CDR1 SEHNR, CDR2 FQNEAQ (reference sequence). The CDR3 spans 19 residues. This CDR3 is CSSSSSTQAGLSSNQPQHF. CDR3 nucleotides: TGTTCCAGCAGCTCCTCTACACAGGCAGGGCTATCTAGCAATCAGCCCCAGCATTTT. The variable domain in full, completed from reference TRBV7-9 and TRBJ1-5, reads DTGVSQNPRHKITKRGQNVTFRCDPISEHNRLYWYRQTLGQGPEFLTYFQNEAQLEKSRLLSDRFSAERPKGSFSTLEIQRTEQGDSAMYLCSSSSSTQAGLSSNQPQHFGDGTRLSIL.

The chain has TRBV6-1 and TRBJ1-2; a weak D match, TRBD1 (6 bases). The CDR3 runs 14 residues. The germline gives CDR1 MNHNS, CDR2 SASEGT. The V gene lost 0 bases and the J gene lost 6 bases, with 11 bases spanning the gap. The CDR3: CASSEAWGGDGYTF. For the CDR3, the DNA is TGTGCCAGCAGTGAAGCCTGGGGGGGCGATGGCTACACCTTC.

This rearrangement joins TRBV27 to TRBJ2-3; TRBD1 matches at 8 bases. J was trimmed by 4 bases and V by 5 bases; bases with no gene match: 8. The CDR3 is made up of 15 amino acids. CDR1 and CDR2 from the germline V gene are MNHEY and SMNVEV (reference sequence). CDR3 coding DNA: TGTGCCAGCAGTCCCCAACCACAGGGGGCAGATACGCAGTATTTT. Its protein product is CASSPQPQGADTQYF.

The J gene is TRBJ1-6, the V gene TRBV27, with 8 bases lining up with TRBD1. The junction had 12 bases not matched to a gene; V was cut back by 7 bases and J by 10 bases. Germline V gene lookup returns CDR1 MNHEY and CDR2 SMNVEV (reference sequence). The CDR3 runs to 15 residues. The CDR3 nucleotides read TGTGCCAGCACCCTTTTAGGACAGGGAATCTCACCCCTCCACTTT. Translation: CASTLLGQGISPLHF.

Points on this clone: At one end, the junction sequence differs from germline, possibly due to a read error. V gene TRBV7-9 combines with J gene TRBJ1-3, with TRBD1 matching over 8 bases. CDR1 is SEHNR and CDR2 is FQNEAQ in the germline V gene (reference sequence). The CDR3 covers 13 residues. CDR3 in amino acids: CSSRTGLGNTIYF. DNA of the CDR3: TGTTCCAGCAGGACAGGGCTCGGAAACACCATATATTTT.

This clone was recorded only once. One junction end does not reproduce the germline sequence, and a read error may be involved. This same CDR3 is encoded by further DNA sequences in the sample. The chain links TRBV13 to TRBJ1-1; D is possibly TRBD1 (6 bases). The CDR3 is 16 amino acids. Germline CDR1 reads PRHDT; CDR2 reads FYEKMQ (reference sequence). CDR3: CASSLGQGRRGTEAFF. The CDR3 DNA is TGTGCCAGCAGCTTAGGACAGGGACGACGCGGCACTGAAGCTTTCTTC. The full variable domain, with the rest looked up from reference TRBV13 and TRBJ1-1, is AAGVIQSPRHLIKEKRETATLKCYPIPRHDTVYWYQQGPGQDPQFLISFYEKMQSDKGSIPDRFSAQQFSDYHSELNMSSLELGDSALYFCASSLGQGRRGTEAFFGQGTRLTVV.